This TCR beta chain originates from a study of glioma-infiltrating T cells. Whole-study results and caveats: Tissue and blood shared very few CDR3 sequences.

V shed 5 bases and J 3 bases; nucleotides not matched to a gene: 20. In germline, CDR1 is SGHTA, CDR2 FQGTGA. CDR3 size: 19 residues. As concerns this clonotype: Its cognate antigen is unknown.

The iRepertoire nested amplicon-rescue multiplex PCR amplified TCR alpha and beta CDR3s from RNA. Input was roughly 85-450 ng of tissue mRNA or PBMC total RNA. From the multiplex PCR reads, TCRdb called clonotypes with MiXCR, one entry per CDR3 protein. In the table there are under 200,000 distinct CDR3 sequences, under 55% of which are singletons. This sequence joins TRBV7-3 and TRBJ2-3; 7 bases agree with TRBD1. Sequencing input: glioma tissue, nonneoplastic brain tissue, or PBMCs (not recorded which). This sequence was found in a human donor with low-grade glioma or glioblastoma, undergoing nonglioma brain surgery, or in good health (not recorded which). CDR3 in DNA: TGTGCCAGCAGCCCCCGACAGGGTGGTTTTTTGGGTAGAACAGATACGCAGTATTTT. Translation gives CASSPRQGGFLGRTDTQYF.